This TCR beta chain was recorded in a study of CXCR3-negative and CXCR3-positive naive CD8 T cells. Looking at the study overall: Libraries each contributed about 1.5 +/- 0.3 million TRB reads, for around 140 million in total. General study findings and limits: Relative to memory CD8+ cells, whose diversity was much lower, both naive subsets had comparably high diversity. TRB CDR3 hydrophobicity was greater in CXCR3-positive naive cells than in CXCR3-negative naive cells. Surface CD5 looked about the same in the naive subsets, so the authors worked out TCR strength from TRB CDR3 properties.

Libraries were UMI-labeled 5' RACE TRB cDNA. Reprocessing the 5' RACE reads, TCRdb reports a single entry for every CDR3 protein and omits DNA. Found here are tens of thousands of distinct CDR3 sequences; the top ten clones hold roughly 0.58%. Among CD8+ T cells, naive ones were CD45RO-CCR7+CD27+CD95-. Germline V gives CDR1 SQVTM, CDR2 ANQGSEA. This CDR3 region has 13 residues. With regard to this clonotype: Its antigen is unknown.

The TCR sequence derives from a human donor in good health. Some clones in this sample may be carry-over from other donors' samples. The chain is built from TRBV29-1 and TRBJ2-1; the TRBD1 assignment by TCRdb is unverifiable without DNA. Sequenced sample: naive CXCR3+ CD8+ T cells from blood. Subset described: CD45RO-CCR7+CD27+CD95- naive CD8+ T cells expressing CXCR3 (TNR3+). CDR3 in amino acids: CSVGQGSYNEQFF.